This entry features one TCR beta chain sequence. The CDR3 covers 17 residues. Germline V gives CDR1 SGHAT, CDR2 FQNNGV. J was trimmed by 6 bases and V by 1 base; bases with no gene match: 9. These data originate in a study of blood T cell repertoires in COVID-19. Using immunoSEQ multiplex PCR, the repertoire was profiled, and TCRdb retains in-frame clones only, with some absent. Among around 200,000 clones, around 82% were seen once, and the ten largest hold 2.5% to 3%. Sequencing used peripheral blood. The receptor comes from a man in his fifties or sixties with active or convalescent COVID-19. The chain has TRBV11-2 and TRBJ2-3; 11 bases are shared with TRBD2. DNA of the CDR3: TGTGCCAGCAGCTTAGGGTTAGCGGGAGGGTTCGGGGATACGCAGTATTTT. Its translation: CASSLGLAGGFGDTQYF.